Shown below are 26 T cell receptor beta chains from a single sample sequenced in a study of cytomegalovirus exposure and HLA in healthy donors. Primers included in the PCR were 60 Vbeta and 13 Jbeta primers. Repertoires were generated with immunoSEQ multiplex PCR, while TCRdb's copy carries only in-frame clones and drops some. The sample lists under 150,000 clones, more than 75% occurring once. The sample taken for sequencing was PBMCs. The receptors were sampled from a woman aged 40 to 50 in good health and CMV-seropositive.

The chain is built from TRBV5-1 and TRBJ1-2, with a weak D call TRBD1 (5 bases). From germline, CDR1 is SGHRS and CDR2 YFSETQ. The CDR3 loop spans 14 amino acids. V was pared by 7 bases and J by 4 bases, with 17 bases between. CDR3: CASFTGPISYGYTF. CDR3 in DNA: TGCGCCAGCTTCACAGGTCCCATCTCCTATGGCTACACCTTC.

The rearrangement uses TRBV6-6 and TRBJ2-7; 13 nucleotides match TRBD2. This CDR3 contains 16 residues. CDR1 and CDR2 (germline): MNHNY, SVGAGI (reference sequence). V dropped 6 bases and J dropped 2; count of bases not matched to a gene: 7. The CDR3 sequence is CASSARGTSGTYEQYF. In nucleotides, the CDR3 is TGTGCCAGCAGCGCACGTGGGACTAGCGGGACCTACGAGCAGTACTTC.

For this clone: The same CDR3 arises from other DNA sequences in this sample as well. This chain uses TRBV28 with TRBJ2-2; 11 bases line up with TRBD2. Germline CDR1 and CDR2: MDHEN and SYDVKM. V lost 4 bases, J lost 5 bases, and 0 bases stayed unmatched. The CDR3 is made up of 14 amino acids. This CDR3 is CASSSSGRTGELFF. CDR3 sequence (DNA): TGTGCCAGCAGTTCTAGCGGGAGGACCGGGGAGCTGTTTTTT.

This clone was found a few times. The chain is built from TRBV5-1 and TRBJ2-5, with D perhaps matching TRBD2 (6 bases). This CDR3 spans 16 amino acids. Per germline, CDR1 SGHRS and CDR2 YFSETQ. The V and J ends lost 0 bases and 4 bases respectively, with 16 bases between them. Here the CDR3 reads CASSLAWLALGETQYF. DNA of the CDR3: TGCGCCAGCAGCTTGGCCTGGCTAGCGTTGGGAGAGACCCAGTACTTC.

The gene calls are TRBV13 and TRBJ1-4; 7 bases map to TRBD1. This CDR3 comprises 13 residues. V shed 8 bases and J 8 bases; nucleotides not matched to a gene: 8. Looked up from germline, CDR1 is PRHDT and CDR2 is FYEKMQ (reference sequence). The CDR3: CASGDSQDEKLFF. The CDR3 bases are TGTGCCAGCGGGGACAGTCAGGACGAAAAACTGTTTTTT.

The chain employs TRBV15 and TRBJ2-7; 7 bases agree with TRBD1. V was clipped by 3 bases and J by 1 base; unmatched bases: 6. The CDR3 runs 15 residues. Germline V gene sequence: CDR1 LNHNV, CDR2 YYDKDF (reference sequence). The CDR3 sequence is CATSRGQFTSYEQYF. CDR3 nucleotide sequence: TGTGCCACCAGCAGGGGACAGTTCACGTCCTACGAGCAGTACTTC.

The chain combines TRBV7-9 with TRBJ1-4, with 7 bases that match TRBD1. CDR3 length: 16 residues. Germline-derived CDR1 and CDR2 are SEHNR and FQNEAQ (reference sequence). V shed 5 bases, J shed 0 bases, and the junction held 6 bases outside the gene matches. DNA for the CDR3: TGTGCCAGCAGCCCGGGCCAGGGGGCAACTAATGAAAAACTGTTTTTT. As protein: CASSPGQGATNEKLFF. Using reference TRBV7-9 and TRBJ1-4 for the parts outside the CDR3, the full variable domain is DTGVSQNPRHKITKRGQNVTFRCDPISEHNRLYWYRQTLGQGPEFLTYFQNEAQLEKSRLLSDRFSAERPKGSFSTLEIQRTEQGDSAMYLCASSPGQGATNEKLFFGSGTQLSVL.

V usage is TRBV19 and J usage is TRBJ2-1, with D possibly TRBD2 on 6 matching bases. Germline CDR1 is LNHDA and CDR2 is SQIVND (reference sequence). There are 17 residues in the CDR3. The V and J ends lost 5 bases and 2 bases respectively, with 19 bases between them. DNA for the CDR3: TGTGCCAGTAGTCCCGGGAGCGACCCCAGCGCCTACAATGAGCAGTTCTTC. As protein: CASSPGSDPSAYNEQFF.

This clone has only a few counts. The chain carries TRBV7-3 and TRBJ1-2; 9 nucleotides match TRBD1. The CDR3 totals 15 residues. The germline gives CDR1 SGHTA, CDR2 FQGTGA. Trimming cost V 5 bases and J 8 bases; bases outside gene matches: 12. CDR3 in amino acids: CASSRDYTGGEGYTF. The CDR3 DNA sequence: TGTGCCAGCAGCCGCGACTACACAGGGGGCGAGGGCTACACCTTC.

CDR3 region: CASNSGGYSNQPQHF. The CDR3 region has the DNA TGTGCCAGCAACTCAGGGGGTTATAGCAATCAGCCCCAGCATTTT. The chain is built from TRBV6-6 and TRBJ1-5; 7 bases match TRBD1. The CDR3 extends over 15 amino acids. V was pared by 7 bases and J by 0 bases, with 6 bases of the junction left unmatched. Germline CDR1 is MNHNY and CDR2 is SVGAGI (reference sequence).

V gene TRBV6-6 combines with J gene TRBJ1-3, with D perhaps matching TRBD1 (6 bases). The V and J ends lost 2 bases and 0 bases respectively, with 8 bases between them. In germline, CDR1 is MNHNY, CDR2 SVGAGI (reference sequence). This CDR3 has 15 amino acids. The CDR3 loop is CASSYRGGSGNTIYF. CDR3 sequence (DNA): TGTGCCAGCAGTTACAGGGGGGGCTCTGGAAACACCATATATTTT.

V is TRBV7-8 and J is TRBJ2-3, with 11 positions matching TRBD2. The trim removed 5 bases at V and 0 bases at J, leaving 1 base unmatched. The CDR3 contains 15 residues. Per germline, CDR1 SGHVS and CDR2 FQNEAQ. The CDR3 reads CASSGLAGSTDTQYF. The CDR3 region has the DNA TGTGCCAGCAGCGGACTAGCGGGCAGCACAGATACGCAGTATTTT.

The chain joins TRBV9 to TRBJ1-5; D is ambiguous. This CDR3 has 15 residues. Deletions cut 0 bases from V and 6 bases from J, with 13 bases between. Germline lookup yields CDR1 SGDLS and CDR2 YYNGEE. The CDR3 reads CASSVGPGAVQPQHF. Written as DNA, the CDR3 is TGTGCCAGCAGCGTAGGACCGGGTGCGGTTCAGCCCCAGCATTTT.

This clone was detected once. The chain links TRBV4-1 to TRBJ1-4; tentatively, D is TRBD1 (6 bases). V gave up 0 bases and J gave up 5 bases, with 19 bases separating them. Germline loops: CDR1 MGHRA, CDR2 YSYEKL. The CDR3 is 18 residues long. CDR3 sequence (DNA): TGCGCCAGCAGCCAAGATCTCTTTGGGGGCAGGTCAAATGAAAAACTGTTTTTT. It yields the protein CASSQDLFGGRSNEKLFF.

The chain carries TRBV5-4 and TRBJ2-1, with 8 bases matching TRBD2. The CDR3 covers 15 residues. With 0 bases clipped from V and 9 bases from J, the junction kept 8 bases outside the gene matches. Looked up from germline, CDR1 is SGHNT and CDR2 is YYREEE (reference sequence). The CDR3, as DNA: TGTGCCAGCAGCTTGGACCAGCGGGAGTCCGGTGAGCAGTTCTTC. Translation: CASSLDQRESGEQFF. Full variable domain (outside the CDR3, taken from reference TRBV5-4 and TRBJ2-1): ETGVTQSPTHLIKTRGQQVTLRCSSQSGHNTVSWYQQALGQGPQFIFQYYREEENGRGNFPPRFSGLQFPNYSSELNVNALELDDSALYLCASSLDQRESGEQFFGPGTRLTVL.

This clone has more than one count but fewer than ten. The CDR3 here is CASSRGGGENTEAFF. CDR3 DNA: TGTGCCAGCAGCCGAGGAGGGGGCGAGAACACTGAAGCTTTCTTT. V is TRBV13 and J is TRBJ1-1; 7 nucleotides align to TRBD1. Germline V gene sequence: CDR1 PRHDT, CDR2 FYEKMQ (reference sequence). The CDR3 length is 15 residues. After removal of 5 bases from V and 1 base from J, the junction contained 7 bases not matched to a gene.

This chain uses TRBV11-2 with TRBJ2-1, with TRBD2 matching 12 bases. J gave up 7 bases and V 5 bases, and 6 bases lay outside the gene matches. CDR1 and CDR2 (germline): SGHAT, FQNNGV. This CDR3 is built from 15 residues. CDR3 amino acids: CASSKTSGSYNEQFF. The CDR3 region has the DNA TGTGCCAGCAGCAAGACTAGCGGGAGTTATAATGAGCAGTTCTTC.

This chain connects TRBV5-1 to TRBJ1-3; TRBD1 is a possible D gene (6 bases). V was cut by 4 bases and J by 0 bases, with 8 bases left in between. This CDR3 is 14 amino acids long. Germline V gene sequence: CDR1 SGHRS, CDR2 YFSETQ. The CDR3, as DNA: TGCGCCAGCAGCAGGGACACCTCTGGAAACACCATATATTTT. It translates to CASSRDTSGNTIYF. Full variable domain (outside the CDR3, taken from reference TRBV5-1 and TRBJ1-3): KAGVTQTPRYLIKTRGQQVTLSCSPISGHRSVSWYQQTPGQGLQFLFEYFSETQRNKGNFPGRFSGRQFSNSRSEMNVSTLELGDSALYLCASSRDTSGNTIYFGEGSWLTVV.

V and J are TRBV6-6 and TRBJ1-2; D remains unclear. Germline V lookup: CDR1 MNHNY, CDR2 SVGAGI (reference sequence). Trimming pared 3 bases from V and 7 bases from J, leaving 12 bases between. CDR3 length: 13 amino acids. The CDR3 DNA sequence: TGTGCCAGCAGTTATGCGGAGCCTCTTGGCTACACCTTC. It translates to CASSYAEPLGYTF.

CDR3 sequence reads: CASSTGFTQPQHF. For the CDR3, the DNA is TGTGCCAGCAGCACAGGGTTTACTCAGCCCCAGCATTTT. The genes are TRBV28 and TRBJ1-5; a weak D match, TRBD1 (6 bases). CDR1 MDHEN and CDR2 SYDVKM come from the germline V gene. The CDR3 extends over 13 amino acids. V was clipped by 6 bases and J by 6 bases, with 12 bases between them.

This clone was seen only once. The V gene is TRBV5-1, the J gene TRBJ1-1, with TRBD1 matching 11 bases. The CDR3 loop spans 14 amino acids. Trimming removed 4 bases from V and 3 bases from J; junction bases left unmatched: 2. CDR1 is SGHRS, CDR2 YFSETQ, per germline. CDR3 in DNA: TGCGCCAGCAGCCAGGGACAGGGGGACACTGAAGCTTTCTTT. Protein product: CASSQGQGDTEAFF.

This clone was seen only a few times. The chain joins TRBV4-1 to TRBJ2-2; perhaps TRBD2 as D (5 bases). V shed 5 bases and J shed 6 bases, with 7 bases lying between them. Germline V gives CDR1 MGHRA, CDR2 YSYEKL. This CDR3 spans 12 amino acids. CDR3 region: CASSSGAGELFF. DNA of the CDR3: TGCGCCAGCAGCTCCGGGGCCGGGGAGCTGTTTTTT.

This clone was recorded once. The V gene is TRBV5-1, the J gene TRBJ2-1, with 9 bases that match TRBD2. The CDR3 consists of 15 residues. The junction had 3 bases not matched to a gene; V was cut back by 0 bases and J by 5 bases. The germline V gene encodes CDR1 SGHRS and CDR2 YFSETQ. CDR3 amino acids: CASSLGAGGNNEQFF. Here the CDR3 DNA reads TGCGCCAGCAGCTTGGGTGCGGGAGGGAACAATGAGCAGTTCTTC.

The J gene is TRBJ1-2, the V gene TRBV6-1, with unresolved D. This CDR3 comprises 12 residues. V was cut by 5 bases and J by 0 bases, with 4 bases left in between. Germline CDR1 and CDR2: MNHNS and SASEGT. The CDR3 reads CASSLANYGYTF. The CDR3 nucleotides read TGTGCCAGCAGTTTAGCTAACTATGGCTACACCTTC.

CDR3 residues: CASRRSGRAVQETQYF. In nucleotides, the CDR3 is TGTGCCAGCCGGCGTAGCGGGAGGGCCGTACAAGAGACCCAGTACTTC. The V call is TRBV19, the J call TRBJ2-5; 11 bases fit TRBD2. CDR1 and CDR2 (germline): LNHDA, SQIVND (reference sequence). The CDR3 covers 16 residues. The V gene end was trimmed by 9 bases and the J gene end by 2 bases; junction bases not matched to a gene: 11.

The genes are TRBV7-2 and TRBJ2-5; perhaps TRBD2 as D (5 bases). CDR1 SGHTA and CDR2 FQGNSA come from the germline V gene. The CDR3 runs to 14 residues. V lost 5 bases and J lost 5, with 15 bases in between. The DNA of the CDR3 is TGTGCCAGCAGCCCGGACTTAGTCCGGGAGACCCAGTACTTC. Translating it yields CASSPDLVRETQYF.